This T cell receptor beta chain was found in a study of T cell responses to AZD1222 COVID-19 vaccine. General observations from the study: Mostly white British, mostly female donors; authors suggested clonal diversity may be underestimated. Vaccine-associated CD4 TCRs ranged over spike, dominating at 160-218 and 743-854. Once two AZD1222 doses were given, Spike-specific TCR breadth and depth went up.

With regard to this clone: Its antigen remains unknown.

CDR3 length: 17 amino acids. The V and J ends lost 2 bases and 3 bases, in that order; junction bases with no gene match: 7. Germline V gives CDR1 LGHNA, CDR2 YNFKEQ. Using immunoSEQ multiplex PCR, the repertoire was profiled, and TCRdb retains in-frame clones only, with some absent. Of some 86,000 clones in the sample, around 80% were seen once. The specimen was peripheral blood, collected on day 0 of AZD1222 vaccination. This clonotype was sampled from an adult in good health. The J gene is TRBJ2-2, the V gene TRBV4-2; 9 nucleotides line up with TRBD2. The CDR3 DNA sequence: TGTGCCAGCAGCCAAACAAGCGGGAGGTCCCACACCGGGGAGCTGTTTTTT. Amino acids: CASSQTSGRSHTGELFF.